Included here is one T cell receptor beta chain sequence, with context. Its antigen is unidentified. This sample is part of a study of CXCR3-negative and CXCR3-positive naive CD8 T cells. Study at large: Sequencing brought in 130 million or so TRB reads altogether, and each library got about 1.5 +/- 0.3 million. Broader study findings: More hydrophobic TRB CDR3s were found in CXCR3-positive naive cells than in CXCR3-negative naive cells. Unlike memory cells, which differed, naive CXCR3-negative and CXCR3-positive cells had similar TRBV-TRBJ usage. For memory CD8+ cells diversity was much lower, but both naive subsets had comparably high diversity.

Per CD8+ T cell subset, triplicate sorts of 300,000 cells each were done. UMI-labeled 5' RACE TRB cDNA libraries were prepared from the cells. TCRdb reworked the 5' RACE reads into one entry per CDR3 protein, no DNA. The sample includes roughly 110,000 distinct CDR3 sequences. Germline CDR1 SQVTM, CDR2 ANQGSEA. This CDR3 spans 12 amino acids. The receptor was isolated from a human donor in good health. Some clones in this sample may be carry-over from other donors' samples. The chain is built from TRBV29-1 and TRBJ2-7; TCRdb designates TRBD1, a call that cannot be tested without DNA. The specimen sequenced was naive CXCR3+ CD8+ T cells from blood. Regarding subset: CD45RO-CCR7+CD27+CD95- naive CD8+ T cells expressing CXCR3 (TNR3+). CDR3: CSVGDRVYEQYF.